This TCR beta chain emerged from a study of blood T cells in healthy people across ages. Study results and caveats: In long-lived donors, naive CD4+ cell counts and diversity exceeded those of aged donors.

Extracted total RNA amounted to at least 5.5 micrograms for each sample. Primed by a sample-barcoded 5' primer and a J-beta primer mix, a second PCR proceeded for about 7 to 11 cycles. Via MiXCR, TCRdb re-called the 5' RACE reads, giving one row per CDR3 protein. In the table there are about 640,000 distinct CDR3 sequences, roughly 58% of which are singletons. As to this clonotype: Its specificity is unknown.

The CDR3 loop spans 12 amino acids. Trimming removed 2 bases at V and 8 bases at J, with 12 bases between. The germline V gene encodes CDR1 DFQATT and CDR2 SNEGSKA (reference sequence). The chain has TRBV20-1 and TRBJ1-2; D is ambiguous. Material for sequencing was blood. This clonotype was sampled from a man aged 55 to 70 in good health. CDR3 DNA sequence: TGCAGTGCTAGATGGCGGGCCTACGGCTACACCTTC. It is translated as CSARWRAYGYTF.